This TCR beta chain was recovered during a study of OX40 agonist ivuxolimab in advanced cancers. Across the whole study: Three partial responders included one hepatocellular carcinoma patient and two cutaneous melanoma patients.

Worth noting for this clone: Its specificity is unknown.

The repertoire was sequenced with immunoSEQ multiplex PCR; TCRdb's copy has only in-frame clones and lacks some. The profile shows 55,000 to 80,000 clones, over 75% of them singletons. Deletions cut 0 bases from V and 1 base from J, with 9 bases between. The V gene's germline CDR1 is MGHRA and CDR2 YSYEKL. The CDR3 has 15 amino acids. The study, taken as a whole, reports: It was not determined which antigens were specifically recognized by the peripheral T cells that had undergone clonal expansion. Low normalized T-cell clonal expansion also characterized some of the nonresponders.

The V call is TRBV4-1, the J call TRBJ2-5; D call uncertain. Sequencing was performed on CD4+ or CD8+ T cells sorted from blood, taken in a trial of the OX40 agonist ivuxolimab. The source is an adult with an advanced solid tumor such as melanoma, head and neck, liver or kidney cancer. CDR3: CASSQDMAVQETQYF. CDR3 nucleotide sequence: TGCGCCAGCAGCCAAGATATGGCCGTCCAAGAGACCCAGTACTTC.